The 24 T cell receptor beta chains in this list originate from one sample, sequenced in a study of blood T cell repertoires in COVID-19. Generated by immunoSEQ multiplex PCR, the TCRdb table keeps only in-frame clones and is missing some. The sample shows 120,000 or so clones, around nine tenths of them seen only once. What was sequenced was peripheral blood. The receptors come from a human donor in a cohort sampled during active COVID-19.

This chain connects TRBV28 to TRBJ2-7; 7 bases are shared with TRBD2. The CDR3 runs to 15 residues. J gave up 7 bases and V 4 bases, and 13 bases lay outside the gene matches. Germline CDR1 MDHEN, CDR2 SYDVKM. The CDR3 here is CASSSSGAGVREQYF. CDR3 nucleotide sequence: TGTGCCAGCAGTTCGAGCGGGGCGGGGGTTAGGGAGCAGTACTTC.

This clone is medium-sized within its sample. This chain connects TRBV7-8 to TRBJ1-2, with a weak D call TRBD1 (6 bases). This CDR3 comprises 15 residues. Trimming stripped 5 bases from V and 0 bases from J, with 13 bases between. CDR1 is SGHVS and CDR2 is FQNEAQ in the germline V gene. DNA of the CDR3: TGTGCCAGCAGCACCCGCGGACAGCCTAACTATGGCTACACCTTC. Translating gives CASSTRGQPNYGYTF.

The chain uses TRBV9 and TRBJ2-1, with 10 nucleotides matching TRBD1. With V trimmed by 2 bases and J by 2 bases, 4 bases remained unmatched. This CDR3 comprises 16 residues. From germline, CDR1 is SGDLS and CDR2 YYNGEE. The CDR3 sequence is CASSVQGTGAYNEQFF. As DNA, the CDR3 is TGTGCCAGCAGCGTGCAAGGGACAGGGGCCTACAATGAGCAGTTCTTC.

The gene calls are TRBV18 and TRBJ2-7, with 11 bases matching TRBD2. V trimming: 3 bases; J trimming: 2 bases; junction bases outside the gene matches: 3. The germline CDR1 and CDR2 sequences are KGHSH and LQKENI. The CDR3 covers 15 residues. CDR3 nucleotide sequence: TGTGCCAGCTCACCGGGGACTAGCGGAGCCTACGAGCAGTACTTC. Amino acid sequence: CASSPGTSGAYEQYF.

This clone came up once. The rearrangement joins TRBV5-1 to TRBJ2-3; D gene ambiguous. Germline V lookup: CDR1 SGHRS, CDR2 YFSETQ. V lost 2 bases, J lost 0 bases, and 4 bases lay in between. This CDR3 is 13 amino acids long. This chain's CDR3 is CASSFSSTDTQYF. CDR3 DNA sequence: TGCGCCAGCAGCTTCTCCAGCACAGATACGCAGTATTTT.

The chain uses TRBV27 and TRBJ2-7; TRBD2 matches at 7 bases. Trimming cost V 2 bases and J 4 bases; bases outside gene matches: 8. The CDR3 spans 15 residues. Germline CDR1 and CDR2: MNHEY and SMNVEV (reference sequence). CDR3 sequence reads: CASSLRFSGPYEQYF. The CDR3 nucleotides are TGTGCCAGCAGTTTACGTTTTAGCGGGCCATACGAGCAGTACTTC.

This rearrangement joins TRBV7-9 to TRBJ1-6; TRBD1 might be the D (6 bases). Trimming removed 5 bases from V and 6 bases from J, with 14 bases in between. Germline V gene lookup returns CDR1 SEHNR and CDR2 FQNEAQ (reference sequence). The CDR3 totals 15 residues. The CDR3 DNA reads TGTGCCAGCAGCCCCCCCCGGGACACTAATTCACCCCTCCACTTT. This sequence encodes CASSPPRDTNSPLHF.

The chain links TRBV5-6 to TRBJ2-1; D not certain. Between the trimmed V and J ends, which lost 5 bases and 8 bases, there was a span of 8 bases. This CDR3 spans 11 amino acids. CDR1 is SGHDT, CDR2 YYEEEE, per germline. The CDR3 DNA sequence: TGTGCCAGCAGTCGCAGGTATGAGCAGTTCTTC. Translated, it gives CASSRRYEQFF. The full variable domain, with the rest looked up from reference TRBV5-6 and TRBJ2-1, is DAGVTQSPTHLIKTRGQQVTLRCSPKSGHDTVSWYQQALGQGPQFIFQYYEEEERQRGNFPDRFSGHQFPNYSSELNVNALLLGDSALYLCASSRRYEQFFGPGTRLTVL.

The rearrangement uses TRBV28 and TRBJ2-1; 10 positions match TRBD2. CDR3 length: 16 amino acids. The trim removed 2 bases at V and 5 bases at J, leaving 6 bases unmatched. CDR1 is MDHEN, CDR2 SYDVKM, per germline. CDR3 nucleotide sequence: TGTGCCAGCAGTTTAGTCCGGACTAGCGGTGACAATGAGCAGTTCTTC. Protein product: CASSLVRTSGDNEQFF.

The V gene is TRBV3-1 (or the pseudogene TRBV3-2), the J gene TRBJ2-7; D is possibly TRBD1 (5 bases). V shed 2 bases and J shed 6 bases, with 11 bases lying between them. This CDR3 region has 13 residues. Germline CDR1 and CDR2: LGHDT and YNNKEL (reference sequence). CDR3 coding DNA: TGTGCCAGCAGCCAACAAACCACAGGCGAGCAGTACTTC. Residues: CASSQQTTGEQYF.

As DNA, the CDR3 is TGCGCCAGCAGCCCGGACAGGGGGCGAACTGAAGCTTTCTTT. Encoded protein: CASSPDRGRTEAFF. The rearrangement uses TRBV5-1 and TRBJ1-1; 11 nucleotides line up with TRBD1. The germline V gene has CDR1 SGHRS and CDR2 YFSETQ. Trimming took 4 bases from V and 5 from J; bases not matched to a gene: 4. CDR3 length equals 14 residues.

The chain carries TRBV24-1 and TRBJ2-2; D may be TRBD1 (6 bases). V was pared by 3 bases and J by 5 bases, with 21 bases between. CDR1 KGHDR and CDR2 SFDVKD come from the germline V gene. CDR3 size: 18 residues. The CDR3 loop is CATSDPVQGPLRTGELFF. CDR3 DNA sequence: TGTGCCACCAGTGATCCAGTACAGGGACCCCTGAGGACCGGGGAGCTGTTTTTT.

The chain uses TRBV11-1 and TRBJ2-7; TRBD1 might be the D (8 bases). V dropped 5 bases and J dropped 5 bases, with 16 bases sitting between them. The CDR3 runs 14 residues. Germline V CDR1 and CDR2: SGHAT, FQDESV (reference sequence). The chain's CDR3 is CASSLQQGGDEQYF. CDR3 coding DNA: TGTGCCAGCAGCCTCCAACAGGGGGGGGACGAGCAGTACTTC.

The J gene is TRBJ2-2, the V gene TRBV28, with 9 positions matching TRBD2. With V trimmed by 7 bases and J by 7 bases, 13 bases remained unmatched. This CDR3 has 16 amino acids. Germline V lookup: CDR1 MDHEN, CDR2 SYDVKM. The CDR3 bases are TGTGCCAGCACCTCAGGGGCGGGAGGGCCTGGCGGGGAGCTGTTTTTT. Its protein is CASTSGAGGPGGELFF.

V usage is TRBV2 and J usage is TRBJ2-1; 8 bases match TRBD2. Germline values: CDR1 SNHLY, CDR2 FYNNEI. The CDR3 loop spans 15 amino acids. V trimming: 6 bases; J trimming: 6 bases; junction bases outside the gene matches: 10. The CDR3 DNA reads as TGTGCCAGCAGCGAGCTAGGACTAGCTAGCAATGAGCAGTTCTTC. This translates into CASSELGLASNEQFF.

This clone was counted once. V is TRBV16 and J is TRBJ2-6, with D perhaps TRBD1 (6 bases). CDR1 KGHSY and CDR2 FQNENV come from the germline V gene. The CDR3 sequence is 18 residues long. Trimming stripped 9 bases from V and 1 base from J, with 22 bases between. CDR3 bases: TGTGCCAGTCATACGTGGGGCAGGGGCATATCTGGGGCCAACGTCCTGACTTTC. This gives the protein CASHTWGRGISGANVLTF.

The V and J genes are TRBV6-4 and TRBJ1-6; 8 positions agree with TRBD1. V was pared by 6 bases and J by 9 bases, with 4 bases of the junction left unmatched. The CDR3 totals 13 residues. In germline, CDR1 is MRHNA, CDR2 SNTAGT. The CDR3: CASSQGAGSPLHF. CDR3 sequence (DNA): TGTGCCAGCAGCCAGGGGGCTGGTTCACCCCTCCACTTT.

The J gene is TRBJ2-1, the V gene TRBV7-9; the D gene is possibly TRBD2 (6 bases). CDR3 length equals 15 residues. Germline loops: CDR1 SEHNR, CDR2 FQNEAQ (reference sequence). Trimming left V 3 bases short and J 6 bases short, with 15 bases between. The CDR3 here is CASSLEGGFSNEQFF. In DNA form, the CDR3 reads TGTGCCAGCAGCTTGGAGGGAGGCTTTAGCAATGAGCAGTTCTTC. The whole variable domain, remainder taken from reference TRBV7-9 and TRBJ2-1, is DTGVSQNPRHKITKRGQNVTFRCDPISEHNRLYWYRQTLGQGPEFLTYFQNEAQLEKSRLLSDRFSAERPKGSFSTLEIQRTEQGDSAMYLCASSLEGGFSNEQFFGPGTRLTVL.

This clone was counted a single time. The chain joins TRBV19 to TRBJ2-1, with TRBD2 matching over 7 bases. There are 16 residues in the CDR3. Germline loops: CDR1 LNHDA, CDR2 SQIVND (reference sequence). With V trimmed by 3 bases and J by 8 bases, 13 bases remained unmatched. The DNA for the CDR3 is TGTGCCAGTAGTATTAGGGTGGCGGGAGAAGGGTATGAGCAGTTCTTC. Its protein product is CASSIRVAGEGYEQFF.

The chain links TRBV6-6 to TRBJ1-3, with TRBD1 matching over 12 bases. This CDR3 contains 18 residues. V lost 5 bases, J lost 1 base, and 9 bases stayed unmatched. CDR1 and CDR2 from the germline V gene are MNHNY and SVGAGI (reference sequence). The CDR3 nucleotides are TGTGCCAGCAGTCAGGGGACAGGGGGCGCGAGGTCTGGAAACACCATATATTTT. Translation gives CASSQGTGGARSGNTIYF.

The chain is built from TRBV10-3 and TRBJ2-2; TRBD1 aligns across 12 bases. V was clipped by 7 bases and J by 1 base; unmatched bases: 16. Germline V CDR1 and CDR2: ENHRY, SYGVKD. There are 20 residues in the CDR3. The CDR3 protein is CAITPGQGASGFENTGELFF. In DNA, the CDR3 is TGTGCCATCACCCCGGGACAGGGGGCTTCGGGATTCGAGAACACCGGGGAGCTGTTTTTT.

The V and J genes are TRBV6-5 and TRBJ1-5; maybe TRBD1 (5 bases). V gave up 4 bases and J gave up 0 bases, with 13 bases separating them. Germline-derived CDR1 and CDR2 are MNHEY and SVGAGI. The CDR3 covers 16 residues. The CDR3 region is CASSLLGRGSNQPQHF. CDR3 sequence (DNA): TGTGCCAGCAGTTTGCTTGGTAGGGGTAGCAATCAGCCCCAGCATTTT.

The chain is built from TRBV5-4 and TRBJ2-7; a weak D match, TRBD2 (6 bases). V was clipped by 2 bases and J by 3 bases, with 15 bases between them. Germline V gene sequence: CDR1 SGHNT, CDR2 YYREEE (reference sequence). The CDR3 has 15 residues. CDR3 DNA sequence: TGTGCCAGCAGCTTAGATGGGCTGGGACTCTACGAGCAGTACTTC. The encoded protein is CASSLDGLGLYEQYF.

V usage is TRBV30 and J usage is TRBJ2-6; no clear D. V was clipped by 3 bases and J by 1 base, with 7 bases between them. Germline loops: CDR1 GTSNPN, CDR2 SVGIG (reference sequence). The CDR3 is made up of 14 amino acids. CDR3 loop: CAWRQWSGANVLTF. Here the CDR3 DNA reads TGTGCCTGGAGGCAGTGGTCTGGGGCCAACGTCCTGACTTTC.